At least ten counts were recorded for the clone carrying this T cell receptor (beta chain). Its specificity is not known. These data come from a study of shared clonotypes between healthy human individuals. Study in general: The donor group consisted of a couple of women and three men, aged 18 to 49. Notes on the study in general: Represented diversity (both genetic and exposure-history) was limited by the small number of donors.

The V gene's germline CDR1 is SGHAT and CDR2 FQNNGV. The V gene lost 6 bases and the J gene lost 3 bases, with 12 bases spanning the gap. There are 14 residues in the CDR3. In replicate PCRs of unsorted PBMC, approximately 0.3 ug DNA, 30,000 or so T cell genomes, was used. The unsorted PBMC sample used ten immunoSEQ deep assay plates. TCRdb keeps only in-frame clones here, not all; method: immunoSEQ multiplex PCR. Of roughly 500,000 clones listed, approximately 85% are singletons. V usage is TRBV11-2 and J usage is TRBJ2-1; D possibly corresponds to TRBD2 (5 bases). The sample consisted of PBMCs. The sequence came from a middle-aged woman in good health. Some clones in this sample may be carry-over from other donors' samples. CDR3 sequence: CASRLAGRYNEQFF. The CDR3 nucleotides read TGTGCCAGCAGGCTAGCTGGACGCTACAATGAGCAGTTCTTC.